The 12 T cell receptor beta chains below come from one sample, sequenced in a study of spatial heterogeneity in lung cancer. Broader study findings: Expanded alpha and beta TCR counts within tumors tracked tumor mutation counts.

These receptors' targets are unknown. Time point in this sample: sample taken at primary tumor resection. From the 5' RACE reads, TCRdb called clonotypes with MiXCR, one entry per CDR3 protein. The sample has around 4,800 distinct CDR3 sequences, 9.5% to 15% seen once. The source was lung tumor tissue, collected at surgery. Receptors originate from a male donor with early-stage non-small cell lung cancer.

By proportion, this clonotype is medium-sized. This beta chain is a stray read from a library made for alpha chains; its abundance is not meaningful. The genes are TRBV5-4 and TRBJ2-5; 9 nucleotides agree with TRBD2. CDR1 and CDR2 (germline): SGHNT, YYREEE (reference sequence). J was trimmed by 5 bases and V by 4 bases; bases with no gene match: 9. CDR3 length equals 15 residues. The CDR3 nucleotides read TGTGCCAGCAGCCCGCCTGGGACTAGCAGGGAGACCCAGTACTTC. This codes for CASSPPGTSRETQYF. Based on the CDR3 plus reference TRBV5-4 and TRBJ2-5, the full variable domain is ETGVTQSPTHLIKTRGQQVTLRCSSQSGHNTVSWYQQALGQGPQFIFQYYREEENGRGNFPPRFSGLQFPNYSSELNVNALELDDSALYLCASSPPGTSRETQYFGPGTRLLVL.

This clonotype was seen repeatedly, ten times or more. The library was built for alpha chains, so this beta chain is an off-target read and its size means little. CDR3 sequence: CASSQEGSGGSTDTQYF. The CDR3 coding sequence is TGTGCCAGCAGCCAAGAGGGGAGCGGGGGGAGCACAGATACGCAGTATTTT. The V call is TRBV4-2, the J call TRBJ2-3; 9 bases are shared with TRBD2. The CDR3 runs 17 residues. J was trimmed by 0 bases and V by 0 bases; bases with no gene match: 4. Germline V CDR1 and CDR2: LGHNA, YNFKEQ.

This clonotype is deemed medium-sized. In a library made to pick up alpha chains, this beta chain is a stray read with a size that means little. The V gene is TRBV14, the J gene TRBJ2-3; D uncertain. The CDR3 contains 13 residues. Trimming stripped 0 bases from V and 5 bases from J, with 6 bases between. Germline V gene sequence: CDR1 SGHDN, CDR2 FVKESK. For the CDR3, the DNA is TGTGCCAGCAGCCAAGATCGGGTAGATACGCAGTATTTT. It specifies CASSQDRVDTQYF.

By frequency in the sample, this clonotype is medium-sized. As an off-target read in a library built for alpha chains, this beta chain has a frequency of little significance. The V and J genes are TRBV5-5 and TRBJ1-2, with 8 bases fitting TRBD1. The CDR3 length is 14 residues. Losses at the gene ends were 7 bases for V and 7 bases for J; bases not matched to a gene: 12. CDR1 SGHKS and CDR2 YYEKEE come from the germline V gene (reference sequence). Here the CDR3 DNA reads TGTGCCAGCCGGACCCCAGGGGGCGAAGCTGGCTACACCTTC. Translated: CASRTPGGEAGYTF.

On this clonotype itself: Found in a library prepared for alpha chains, this beta chain is an off-target read, and its abundance has little meaning. CDR3 DNA: TGCAGTGCTCCGGAGGACTTTGGTAACAATGAGCAGTTCTTC. It encodes CSAPEDFGNNEQFF. The chain links TRBV20-1 to TRBJ2-1, with D tentatively TRBD2 (5 bases). The CDR3 totals 14 residues. V was trimmed by 5 bases and J by 5 bases, leaving 16 bases between them. Germline V lookup: CDR1 DFQATT, CDR2 SNEGSKA (reference sequence).

By sample share, this clonotype is large. This beta chain lies outside the target of a library built for alpha chains; its clone size means little. The rearrangement uses TRBV5-1 and TRBJ2-5, with 10 bases that match TRBD1. Germline V gives CDR1 SGHRS, CDR2 YFSETQ. Unmatched junction bases numbered 7, after V lost 3 bases and J lost 5 bases. The CDR3 is 15 residues long. The chain's CDR3 is CASSWRQGAGETQYF. The CDR3 coding sequence is TGCGCCAGCAGCTGGAGACAGGGGGCAGGGGAGACCCAGTACTTC.

Relative to its sample, this clonotype is medium-sized. This beta chain is off target for a library built for alpha chains, so its abundance means little. This rearrangement joins TRBV7-2 to TRBJ2-2, with 9 bases lining up with TRBD2. The CDR3 covers 15 residues. Trimming at V came to 2 bases and at J to 6 bases, leaving 4 bases not matched to a gene. CDR1 is SGHTA, CDR2 FQGNSA, per germline. CDR3 bases: TGTGCCAGCAGCTTATTAGCGGGAGAGGCCGGGGAGCTGTTTTTT. It specifies CASSLLAGEAGELFF.

A few counts support this clonotype. This beta chain is a stray read from a library made for alpha chains; its abundance is not meaningful. This chain links TRBV28 with TRBJ2-7; TRBD2 matches at 7 bases. Germline V gives CDR1 MDHEN, CDR2 SYDVKM. The CDR3 spans 16 residues. Trimming took 3 bases from V and 1 from J; bases not matched to a gene: 9. The CDR3, as DNA: TGTGCCAGCAGTTTGAATAGCGGGTTTACTTCCTACGAGCAGTACTTC. This sequence encodes CASSLNSGFTSYEQYF.

This clonotype occurred many times. This beta chain appears as a stray read in a library generated for alpha chains; its size is not informative. V gene TRBV11-2 combines with J gene TRBJ2-6, with D maybe TRBD1 (6 bases). V lost 2 bases and J lost 0, with 17 bases in between. The CDR3 contains 19 residues. Germline V CDR1 and CDR2: SGHAT, FQNNGV. CDR3 coding DNA: TGTGCCAGCAGCTTAATTCTTGGGGACACCAACTCTGGGGCCAACGTCCTGACTTTC. This encodes CASSLILGDTNSGANVLTF.

The sample holds many counts of this clonotype. This beta chain represents an off-target read in a library built for alpha chains; its size is of limited meaning. The V call is TRBV20-1, the J call TRBJ2-2; D uncertain. V gave up 6 bases and J gave up 4 bases, with 18 bases separating them. From germline, CDR1 is DFQATT and CDR2 SNEGSKA (reference sequence). The CDR3 extends over 15 amino acids. This CDR3 is CSARPMGMSTGELFF. CDR3 nucleotides: TGCAGTGCCCGACCCATGGGGATGAGCACCGGGGAGCTGTTTTTT.

Ten or more counts support this clonotype. Since it is a stray read in a library aimed at alpha chains, this beta chain has a size that is not meaningful. This rearrangement joins TRBV14 to TRBJ2-1, with TRBD2 matching over 9 bases. Germline lookup yields CDR1 SGHDN and CDR2 FVKESK. J was trimmed by 6 bases and V by 4 bases; bases with no gene match: 10. The CDR3 sequence is 16 residues long. This chain's CDR3 is CASSPLSGRPPNEQFF. The CDR3 nucleotides are TGTGCCAGCAGCCCCCTAAGCGGGAGGCCGCCCAATGAGCAGTTCTTC. The whole variable domain, filled in from reference TRBV14 and TRBJ2-1, reads EAGVTQFPSHSVIEKGQTVTLRCDPISGHDNLYWYRRVMGKEIKFLLHFVKESKQDESGMPNNRFLAERTGGTYSTLKVQPAELEDSGVYFCASSPLSGRPPNEQFFGPGTRLTVL.

This clonotype was counted ten times or more. Since it is a stray read in a library aimed at alpha chains, this beta chain has a size that is not meaningful. The genes are TRBV27 and TRBJ1-5; the match to TRBD1 covers 7 bases. V was clipped by 3 bases and J by 5 bases; unmatched bases: 7. This CDR3 contains 15 residues. Germline V gene sequence: CDR1 MNHEY, CDR2 SMNVEV (reference sequence). The CDR3 region is CASSLRQGLDQPQHF. CDR3 coding DNA: TGTGCCAGCAGTTTGAGACAGGGTTTGGATCAGCCCCAGCATTTT.